This T cell receptor (beta chain) was obtained from a study of post-analysis software for immune sequencing data. The wider study: The patients showed relapsing-remitting, secondary progressive and progressive-relapsing multiple sclerosis courses.

This clonotype was detected only a few times. What it binds is unknown. Findings and limits, study-wide: Strong same-batch co-clustering of samples appeared with F measure clustering. When compared against controls, multiple sclerosis patients showed significantly lower normalized Chao1 diversity.

Unique molecular identifiers featured in each of the TCR beta cDNA libraries. Input of roughly 0.9 to 11 million T cells yielded around 500,000 cDNA molecules. TCRdb reprocessed the PCR reads with MiXCR, giving one entry per CDR3 protein. The sample carries around 500,000 distinct CDR3 sequences, 34% recorded once. The sequencing sample was made of blood. The receptor comes from a girl younger than 18 with multiple sclerosis.

The CDR3 DNA reads as TGCGCCAGCAGCCAAGAATCACAGGGGGCAGAAAAACTGTTTTTT. Amino acid sequence: CASSQESQGAEKLFF. The rearrangement uses TRBV4-1 and TRBJ1-4; 9 positions match TRBD1. The CDR3 covers 15 residues. V gave up 0 bases and J gave up 8 bases; unmatched junction bases: 4. Germline assignment: CDR1 MGHRA and CDR2 YSYEKL.